The present TCR beta chain was sequenced within a study of PD-1 blockade in classical Hodgkin lymphoma. The study, taken as a whole, reports: Reported baseline diversity: healthy donors highest, relapsed/refractory patients lowest.

With no exception, relapse followed autologous stem cell transplantation in all patients, and brentuximab vedotin exposure varied. Profiled with immunoSEQ multiplex PCR; TCRdb holds only in-frame clones, not every one. The sample has about 72,000 clones, about 93% seen once. This CDR3 comprises 11 residues. V lost 4 bases and J lost 5, with 6 bases in between. Germline CDR1 and CDR2: MNHEY and SVGAGI. Comments on this clone: As yet, its antigen is unknown.

This material consisted of peripheral blood mononuclear cells (PBMCs), taken at baseline. This TCR was recovered from a human donor with classical Hodgkin lymphoma. V and J are TRBV6-5 and TRBJ2-7; D gene unclear. CDR3 sequence: CASSLGHEQYF. The CDR3 coding sequence is TGTGCCAGCAGTTTGGGCCACGAGCAGTACTTC.